These T cell receptor beta chains were read from a single sample in a study of T-cell reconstitution after alpha-beta-depleted transplantation in children. TCRdb processed the PCR reads anew with MiXCR; each CDR3 protein has one entry. Of hundreds of thousands of distinct CDR3 sequences listed, approximately 20% were seen once; the top ten hold 2.5% to 3.5%. Sequences were derived from PBMCs from the stem cell graft donor, sampled from the stem cell graft. These receptors all come from a human donor who donated a stem cell graft to a child with acute lymphoblastic leukemia. The CDR3 runs from the conserved cysteine through the conserved F or W. The D gene is left open where the match is weak. Not every row has a clone size; where given, it reads once, few, many or a size class.

.	TRBJ2-3	TRBV12-3/TRBV12-4	.	TGTGCCAGCAGTTCGGGGACCGGTACGCAGTATTTT	CASSSGTGTQYF
.	TRBJ2-1	TRBV7-3	.	TGTGCCAGCAGCCTAACATCGGGCGATGAGCAGTTCTTC	CASSLTSGDEQFF
few	TRBJ1-2	TRBV29-1	.	TGCAGCGTTGAAGAATCAGGGTCCTATGGCTACACCTTC	CSVEESGSYGYTF
few	TRBJ1-1	TRBV20-1	.	TGCAGTGCGCAAGGGTTGAGGGACACTGAAGCTTTCTTT	CSAQGLRDTEAFF
.	TRBJ2-7	TRBV9	.	TGTGCCAGCAGCGGCCGGGGCCGCCTCGACGAGCAGTACTTC	CASSGRGRLDEQYF
few	TRBJ2-3	TRBV14	.	TGTGCCAGCAGCCAAGCCAAAACTATAGCAGATACGCAGTATTTT	CASSQAKTIADTQYF
few	TRBJ2-3	TRBV6-1	TRBD1	TGTGCCAGCAGCTTGCGACAGGGAATCCTCCCAGATACGCAGTATTTT	CASSLRQGILPDTQYF
few	TRBJ2-5	TRBV20-1	TRBD1	TGCAGTGCTAGAGATTCCGGGACAGGGGAAGAGACCCAGTACTTC	CSARDSGTGEETQYF
.	TRBJ2-7	TRBV5-1	TRBD2	TGCGCCAGCAGCTTGAGGCTAGCGGGAGCTTCGGAAGAGCAGTACTTC	CASSLRLAGASEEQYF
.	TRBJ2-1	TRBV10-3	TRBD2	TGTGCCATCAGCGGAGCGGGAGGGCCTTACAATGAGCAGTTCTTC	CAISGAGGPYNEQFF
.	TRBJ1-6	TRBV4-1	.	TGCGCCAGCAGCCCAGACCGGGTACCCCTCCACTTT	CASSPDRVPLHF
.	TRBJ1-1	TRBV12-3/TRBV12-4	.	TGTGCCAGCAGTTTGGGGGCAGCCACTGAAGCTTTCTTT	CASSLGAATEAFF
.	TRBJ2-5	TRBV27	.	TGTGCCAGCAAAACAAGTGGAGAGACCCAGTACTTC	CASKTSGETQYF
few	TRBJ2-2	TRBV12-3/TRBV12-4	TRBD2	TGTGCCAGCAGTTTTTCCGGGACTAGCGGTTATACCGGGGAGCTGTTTTTT	CASSFSGTSGYTGELFF
.	TRBJ1-1	TRBV7-3	TRBD1	TGTGCCAGCAGCTTAACGGGACAGGAGTTTCCTCGTGAAGCTTTCTTT	CASSLTGQEFPREAFF
few	TRBJ1-5	TRBV18	.	TGTGCCAGCTCACCACCGGGGACCGCTAATCAGCCCCAGCATTTT	CASSPPGTANQPQHF
.	TRBJ2-1	TRBV11-1	.	TGTGCCAGCAGCTATATCACTGATCTAGCGACGAGCTCCTACAATGAGCAGTTCTTC	CASSYITDLATSSYNEQFF
few	TRBJ2-3	TRBV12-3/TRBV12-4	TRBD2	TGTGCCAGCAGTTTCCTTTCGGGACTAGGCGGCACAGATACGCAGTATTTT	CASSFLSGLGGTDTQYF